This T cell receptor (beta chain) comes out of a study of identifying expanded T cells in peripheral blood. Study findings and constraints: Clone count variance between approximately 2-week samples rose with total template count. About 1.3 clones differed between technical replicates, versus approximately 17 and 20 over time.

Method: immunoSEQ multiplex PCR; TCRdb's copy keeps in-frame clones and lacks some. The profile shows fewer than 55,000 clones, roughly 80% of them singletons. In regard to this clone: Its antigen is as yet unknown.

No infections or other immune events were documented during collection. The sequence was obtained from a person between 18 and 75 years old in good health. The specimen was blood.

The CDR3 DNA sequence: TGTGCCAGCGAGGGACAGAACACAGATACGCAGTATTTT. This translates into CASEGQNTDTQYF. The chain has TRBV7-9 and TRBJ2-3, with 7 bases matching TRBD1. The CDR3 runs to 13 residues. The germline V gene encodes CDR1 SEHNR and CDR2 FQNEAQ (reference sequence). V lost 8 bases, J lost 2 bases, and 4 bases stayed unmatched.